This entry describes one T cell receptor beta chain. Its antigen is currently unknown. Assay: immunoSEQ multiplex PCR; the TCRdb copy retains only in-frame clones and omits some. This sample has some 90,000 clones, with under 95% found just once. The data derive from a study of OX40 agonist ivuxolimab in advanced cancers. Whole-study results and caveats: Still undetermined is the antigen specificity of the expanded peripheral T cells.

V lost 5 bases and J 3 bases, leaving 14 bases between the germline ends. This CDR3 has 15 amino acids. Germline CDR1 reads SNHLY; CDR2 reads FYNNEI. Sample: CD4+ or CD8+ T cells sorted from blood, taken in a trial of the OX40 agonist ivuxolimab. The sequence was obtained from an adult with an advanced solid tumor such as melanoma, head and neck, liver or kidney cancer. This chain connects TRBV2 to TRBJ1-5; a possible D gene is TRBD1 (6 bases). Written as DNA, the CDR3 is TGTGCCAGCAGTTTAGTAGGGGGGTTCAATCAGCCCCAGCATTTT. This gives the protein CASSLVGGFNQPQHF.